The 18 T cell receptor beta chains below were found in one sample sequenced in a study of regulatory T cells in long-lasting Graves disease. CDR3 regions were amplified by Arm-PCR using iRepertoire HTBI primers to build TCR beta libraries. TCRdb independently ran MiXCR on the multiplex PCR reads; one entry per CDR3 protein. The data contain 430,000 or so distinct CDR3 sequences, around 20% of them singletons. The time point denotes: persistent/refractory GD, antithyroid drugs over 5 years with positive TRAb. Construction of the TCR library relied on RNA isolated from PBMCs. Specimen: peripheral blood mononuclear cells (PBMCs), collected when the disease was refractory, from a patient treated with antithyroid drugs. The source of these receptors is a female donor with Graves disease.

V is TRBV5-4 and J is TRBJ2-7, with 7 bases identical to TRBD1. This CDR3 spans 14 amino acids. The junction had 5 bases not matched to a gene; V was cut back by 2 bases and J by 3 bases. CDR1 and CDR2 (germline): SGHNT, YYREEE (reference sequence). Here the CDR3 reads CASSFGQADYEQYF. CDR3 coding DNA: TGTGCCAGCAGCTTTGGACAGGCCGACTACGAGCAGTACTTC.

Of note for this clonotype: This may be a read error: a much more frequent sequence differs by one nucleotide. Lacking the conserved final phenylalanine or tryptophan, this CDR3 likely reflects a read error. This rearrangement joins TRBV11-2 to TRBJ2-5; 7 bases are shared with TRBD2. Trimming cost V 6 bases and J 6 bases; bases outside gene matches: 10. Germline CDR1 is SGHAT and CDR2 is FQNNGV. CDR3 length: 14 amino acids. CDR3 residues: CASRGTSAEKTQYS. DNA of the CDR3: TGTGCCAGCAGGGGTACTAGCGCGGAAAAGACCCAGTACTCC.

This clonotype showed up many times. This chain joins TRBV27 and TRBJ2-7; weak D call: TRBD1 (5 bases). Trimming took 4 bases from V and 5 from J, leaving 9 bases between them. The CDR3 length is 12 residues. Germline assignment: CDR1 MNHEY and CDR2 SMNVEV (reference sequence). The CDR3 coding sequence is TGTGCCAGCAGTTCGCAGGGTAACGAGCAGTACTTC. Residues: CASSSQGNEQYF.

Ten or more counts support this clonotype. This rearrangement joins TRBV28 to TRBJ2-2; 8 nucleotides match TRBD2. The germline V gene encodes CDR1 MDHEN and CDR2 SYDVKM. There are 17 residues in the CDR3. Losses at the gene ends were 6 bases for V and 4 bases for J; bases not matched to a gene: 13. In DNA form, the CDR3 reads TGTGCCAGCAGCTCATACAGCGGGAGATTGGGCACCGGGGAGCTGTTTTTT. Its translation is CASSSYSGRLGTGELFF. Complete variable domain (other parts from reference TRBV28 and TRBJ2-2): DVKVTQSSRYLVKRTGEKVFLECVQDMDHENMFWYRQDPGLGLRLIYFSYDVKMKEKGDIPEGYSVSREKKERFSLILESASTNQTSMYLCASSSYSGRLGTGELFFGEGSRLTVL.

This clonotype was seen repeatedly, ten times or more. The chain has TRBV12-3 or TRBV12-4 and TRBJ2-2; the D gene is possibly TRBD2 (6 bases). Trimming took 3 bases from V and 4 from J, leaving 9 bases between them. CDR3 size: 14 residues. The CDR3 nucleotides are TGTGCCAGCAGTTTGCGGGACGGCACCGGGGAGCTGTTTTTT. Its protein product is CASSLRDGTGELFF.

The rearrangement uses TRBV28 and TRBJ2-7; 7 positions agree with TRBD1. The CDR3 is 13 residues long. Trimming removed 5 bases from V and 5 bases from J; junction bases left unmatched: 6. Germline-derived CDR1 and CDR2 are MDHEN and SYDVKM. The CDR3 nucleotides are TGTGCCAGCAGTCGAAACAGGGGCAACGAGCAGTACTTC. Its protein product is CASSRNRGNEQYF.

This clonotype has just a few counts. The genes are TRBV19 and TRBJ1-1; 10 bases line up with TRBD1. Trimming cost V 3 bases and J 5 bases; bases outside gene matches: 9. Germline assignment: CDR1 LNHDA and CDR2 SQIVND (reference sequence). This CDR3 comprises 16 residues. This CDR3 is CASSIRATGGRTEAFF. The CDR3 DNA reads TGTGCCAGTAGTATCAGGGCGACAGGGGGCCGGACTGAAGCTTTCTTT.

This clonotype was recorded a few times. The genes are TRBV7-9 and TRBJ1-1; unclear D gene. Trimming left V 8 bases short and J 1 base short, with 11 bases between. The length of the CDR3 is 13 residues. The germline V gene has CDR1 SEHNR and CDR2 FQNEAQ (reference sequence). Here the CDR3 reads CASLGLRNTEAFF. For the CDR3, the DNA is TGTGCCAGCCTAGGACTGCGGAACACTGAAGCTTTCTTT. Filled out from reference TRBV7-9 and TRBJ1-1, the complete variable domain reads DTGVSQNPRHKITKRGQNVTFRCDPISEHNRLYWYRQTLGQGPEFLTYFQNEAQLEKSRLLSDRFSAERPKGSFSTLEIQRTEQGDSAMYLCASLGLRNTEAFFGQGTRLTVV.

There are many counts of this clonotype. The chain is built from TRBV6-1 and TRBJ1-2; 8 nucleotides match TRBD1. The V gene's germline CDR1 is MNHNS and CDR2 SASEGT. Trimming cost V 5 bases and J 0 bases; bases outside gene matches: 5. This CDR3 spans 15 amino acids. This CDR3 is CASSKDRGANYGYTF. CDR3 nucleotide sequence: TGTGCCAGCAGTAAAGACAGGGGAGCTAACTATGGCTACACCTTC.

At least ten counts were recorded for this clonotype. V is TRBV28 and J is TRBJ2-7; D not resolved. The CDR3 contains 12 residues. Trimming removed 5 bases at V and 7 bases at J, with 12 bases between. CDR1 is MDHEN and CDR2 is SYDVKM in the germline V gene. This CDR3 reads CASSPTVKEQYF. As DNA, the CDR3 is TGTGCCAGCAGTCCCACCGTCAAGGAGCAGTACTTC.

The CDR3 nucleotides read TGTGCCAGCAGCCAAGGTTGGGCTAGCGGGAGTCAAGATACGCAGTATTTT. It codes for CASSQGWASGSQDTQYF. The chain is built from TRBV3-1 and TRBJ2-3; the match to TRBD2 covers 10 bases. The CDR3 loop spans 17 amino acids. CDR1 LGHDT and CDR2 YNNKEL come from the germline V gene (reference sequence). The trim removed 1 base at V and 5 bases at J, leaving 9 bases unmatched.

The rearrangement uses TRBV7-8 and TRBJ2-1, with D perhaps being TRBD1 or TRBD2 (7 bases each). With 3 bases removed from V and 6 bases from J, the gap between germline ends came to 15 bases. The CDR3 runs 15 residues. The germline gives CDR1 SGHVS, CDR2 FQNEAQ. DNA of the CDR3: TGTGCCAGCAGCTTCTCAGGGGGGGGGGCCAATGAGCAGTTCTTC. Its translation: CASSFSGGGANEQFF.

V is TRBV15 and J is TRBJ2-7; D is possibly TRBD1 or TRBD2 (6 bases each). The CDR3 has 13 amino acids. V lost 6 bases and J lost 5, with 14 bases in between. Germline CDR1 LNHNV, CDR2 YYDKDF (reference sequence). CDR3 protein: CATSPRGRNEQYF. CDR3 bases: TGTGCCACCAGTCCGAGGGGGAGGAACGAGCAGTACTTC.

The chain has TRBV13 and TRBJ1-2; 8 bases agree with TRBD1. The CDR3 length is 15 residues. Unmatched junction bases numbered 7, after V lost 2 bases and J lost 5 bases. Germline V CDR1 and CDR2: PRHDT, FYEKMQ (reference sequence). The CDR3 nucleotides read TGTGCCAGCAGCTTACTGGACAGGGCGAATTATGGCTACACCTTC. It is translated as CASSLLDRANYGYTF.

The chain couples TRBV25-1 to TRBJ2-3; D may match TRBD1 or TRBD2 (5 bases each). This CDR3 comprises 11 residues. CDR1 and CDR2 (germline): MGHDK, SYGVNS. The ends were cut back, 4 bases at V and 7 bases at J, with 6 bases in the middle. The CDR3 spells CASSGGYTQYF. The CDR3 region has the DNA TGTGCCAGCAGTGGGGGGTATACGCAGTATTTT.

This clonotype was counted many times. The chain carries TRBV6-1 and TRBJ1-1; D is uncertain. In germline, CDR1 is MNHNS, CDR2 SASEGT. V dropped 4 bases and J dropped 3 bases, with 6 bases sitting between them. This CDR3 is built from 12 residues. The CDR3 spells CASSVLDTEAFF. The DNA for the CDR3 is TGTGCCAGCAGTGTCCTGGACACTGAAGCTTTCTTT.

This clonotype was recorded at least ten times. The gene calls are TRBV10-2 and TRBJ1-1, with 8 bases lining up with TRBD1. This CDR3 has 11 amino acids. Trimming at V came to 8 bases and at J to 7 bases, leaving 3 bases not matched to a gene. Germline CDR1 reads WSHSY; CDR2 reads SAAADI. CDR3 DNA sequence: TGCGCCAGCGGGACAGGCCTTGAAGCTTTCTTT. Encoded protein: CASGTGLEAFF.

The chain uses TRBV20-1 and TRBJ2-7; TRBD2 matches at 11 bases. Germline CDR1 is DFQATT and CDR2 is SNEGSKA (reference sequence). V was pared by 0 bases and J by 7 bases, with 5 bases of the junction left unmatched. This CDR3 has 14 amino acids. CDR3 sequence (DNA): TGCAGTGCTAGAGATAGCGGGAGGGTGTATGAGCAGTACTTC. Translating gives CSARDSGRVYEQYF.